These 27 T cell receptor beta chains came from one sample sequenced in a study of PD-1 blockade in classical Hodgkin lymphoma. Indicated time point: cycle 4 day 1 (C4D1), after five to seven weeks of nivolumab. In every patient, relapse followed autologous stem cell transplantation, while exposure to brentuximab vedotin differed. Produced via immunoSEQ multiplex PCR; TCRdb's table is partial and in-frame only. Found here are approximately 20,000 clones, 76% of them singletons; the top ten hold around two fifths. Sequencing was performed on peripheral blood mononuclear cells (PBMCs), taken before the fourth cycle of nivolumab. The receptor source for this set is a human donor with classical Hodgkin lymphoma.

Relative to its sample, this clone is medium-sized. The V gene is TRBV19, the J gene TRBJ2-2, with TRBD2 matching over 11 bases. CDR1 LNHDA and CDR2 SQIVND come from the germline V gene (reference sequence). The CDR3 consists of 15 residues. J gave up 7 bases and V 7 bases, and 8 bases lay outside the gene matches. CDR3 sequence (DNA): TGTGCCAGTACCGGGACTAGCGGAACATACGGGGAGCTGTTTTTT. Its protein is CASTGTSGTYGELFF.

The chain recombines TRBV11-2 with TRBJ2-5, with D unresolved. V shed 2 bases and J shed 5 bases, with 9 bases lying between them. CDR3 size: 13 residues. CDR1 and CDR2 from the germline V gene are SGHAT and FQNNGV. CDR3 nucleotide sequence: TGTGCCAGCAGCTTAATTCAAAGGGAGACCCAGTACTTC. This codes for CASSLIQRETQYF.

The chain employs TRBV6-5 and TRBJ2-3; D unresolved. The germline V and J ends were trimmed by 2 bases and 2 bases, with 8 bases remaining between them. CDR1 and CDR2 (germline): MNHEY, SVGAGI. The CDR3 extends over 14 amino acids. The CDR3, as DNA: TGTGCCAGCAGTTACATTGGTGACACAGATACGCAGTATTTT. This sequence encodes CASSYIGDTDTQYF.

This rearrangement joins TRBV7-2 to TRBJ2-1; D is perhaps TRBD2 (7 bases). Germline V gene sequence: CDR1 SGHTA, CDR2 FQGNSA. The CDR3 totals 14 residues. Trimming shortened V by 5 bases and J by 7 bases, and 15 bases separated the two germline ends. Written as DNA, the CDR3 is TGTGCCAGCAGCCGGGCGGGGGCGAGGAATGAGCAGTTCTTC. Protein product: CASSRAGARNEQFF.

This clone was seen just once. V is TRBV9 and J is TRBJ2-1; TRBD2 matches 9 bases. The junction had 2 bases not matched to a gene; V was cut back by 0 bases and J by 4 bases. CDR3 length: 15 residues. The V gene's germline CDR1 is SGDLS and CDR2 YYNGEE. The DNA of the CDR3 is TGTGCCAGCAGCGTAGCAAGCGGGGGGTACAATGAGCAGTTCTTC. The encoded protein is CASSVASGGYNEQFF. Variable domain in full (rest from reference TRBV9 and TRBJ2-1): DSGVTQTPKHLITATGQRVTLRCSPRSGDLSVYWYQQSLDQGLQFLIQYYNGEERAKGNILERFSAQQFPDLHSELNLSSLELGDSALYFCASSVASGGYNEQFFGPGTRLTVL.

V gene TRBV5-1 combines with J gene TRBJ1-2; D not resolved. CDR3 size: 13 residues. Trimming removed 0 bases at V and 1 base at J, with 4 bases between. The germline V gene has CDR1 SGHRS and CDR2 YFSETQ. CDR3 nucleotides: TGCGCCAGCAGCTTGGGGGGTAACTATGGCTACACCTTC. The encoded protein is CASSLGGNYGYTF.

J is TRBJ2-7 and V is TRBV4-1, with TRBD1 as a possible D gene (5 bases). CDR3 size: 16 residues. Germline loops: CDR1 MGHRA, CDR2 YSYEKL. The V end lost 0 bases, the J end lost 6 bases, and 18 bases lay between the germline ends. The CDR3 coding sequence is TGCGCCAGCAGCCAAGATAGGACCAGGGAAAGGATCGAGCAGTACTTC. It is translated as CASSQDRTRERIEQYF.

Points on this clone: The sample contains more than one DNA sequence encoding this CDR3. The chain couples TRBV5-4 to TRBJ2-5, with no clear D. The V end was cut by 0 bases, the J end by 3 bases, with 6 bases between. Per the germline V gene, CDR1 is SGHNT and CDR2 is YYREEE (reference sequence). CDR3 length: 13 amino acids. Written as DNA, the CDR3 is TGTGCCAGCAGCTTGGGGGGTGAAGAGACCCAGTACTTC. Its protein product is CASSLGGEETQYF.

By sample fraction, this clone is hyperexpanded (1% or more). This sample includes further DNA sequences coding for the same CDR3. The chain couples TRBV7-3 to TRBJ2-2, with D perhaps matching TRBD1 (6 bases). The germline V gene encodes CDR1 SGHTA and CDR2 FQGTGA. The CDR3 is 14 residues long. The V and J ends lost 3 bases and 3 bases respectively, with 8 bases between them. The CDR3 nucleotides are TGTGCCAGCAGCTTGGACAGCTACACCGGGGAGCTGTTTTTT. Its translation is CASSLDSYTGELFF.

This chain joins TRBV6-5 and TRBJ1-2; the D is unclear. CDR1 MNHEY and CDR2 SVGAGI come from the germline V gene. The ends were cut back, 0 bases at V and 4 bases at J, with 12 bases in the middle. CDR3 length equals 15 residues. CDR3 nucleotides: TGTGCCAGCAGTTACTCGATCCCCGCCGCCTATGGCTACACCTTC. This sequence encodes CASSYSIPAAYGYTF.

This clone was seen a handful of times. V gene TRBV6-5 combines with J gene TRBJ1-2; D gene ambiguous. V was shortened by 2 bases and J by 4 bases, with 8 bases between the two germline ends. The CDR3 covers 13 residues. Looked up from germline, CDR1 is MNHEY and CDR2 is SVGAGI. The CDR3 bases are TGTGCCAGCAGTTACGGGGAGGGCTATGGCTACACCTTC. Protein: CASSYGEGYGYTF.

This chain joins TRBV15 and TRBJ2-2, with D uncertain. CDR3 length equals 15 residues. Per the germline V gene, CDR1 is LNHNV and CDR2 is YYDKDF (reference sequence). V lost 0 bases and J lost 1, with 6 bases in between. CDR3 in amino acids: CATSRERLNTGELFF. In DNA, the CDR3 is TGTGCCACCAGCAGAGAACGGCTGAACACCGGGGAGCTGTTTTTT.

The genes are TRBV5-6 and TRBJ1-1; D gene unclear. The length of the CDR3 is 13 residues. The germline V gene has CDR1 SGHDT and CDR2 YYEEEE. V lost 8 bases and J 1 base, leaving 12 bases between the germline ends. The CDR3 DNA reads TGTGCCAGTTTTCCGGGGAGGAACACTGAAGCTTTCTTT. Protein: CASFPGRNTEAFF.

CDR3 coding DNA: TGTGCCAGCAGTTTCTGGAGCGGGAGGAATGAGCAGTTCTTC. Its protein is CASSFWSGRNEQFF. The chain employs TRBV6-6 and TRBJ2-1, with TRBD2 identical over 9 bases. After removal of 4 bases from V and 7 bases from J, the junction contained 5 bases not matched to a gene. The CDR3 covers 14 residues. The germline V gene has CDR1 MNHNY and CDR2 SVGAGI (reference sequence).

The V call is TRBV6-6, the J call TRBJ1-4; D ambiguous. Trimming removed 2 bases at V and 3 bases at J, with 7 bases between. The CDR3 runs 14 residues. The germline CDR1 and CDR2 sequences are MNHNY and SVGAGI (reference sequence). CDR3 nucleotides: TGTGCCAGCAGTTACGGGCCCTCTAATGAAAAACTGTTTTTT. As protein: CASSYGPSNEKLFF.

The table lists this clone with a few counts. The chain combines TRBV5-4 with TRBJ1-2; 7 nucleotides agree with TRBD1. Germline trimming cut 3 bases from V and 8 bases from J; bases unmatched to any gene: 7. The CDR3 runs to 13 residues. CDR1 is SGHNT and CDR2 is YYREEE in the germline V gene (reference sequence). The CDR3 reads CASSYTGTEGYTF. The CDR3 DNA reads as TGTGCCAGCAGCTACACCGGGACAGAGGGCTACACCTTC.

This clone was recorded only once. The chain uses TRBV30 and TRBJ2-1, with 7 bases matching TRBD2. The germline V gene encodes CDR1 GTSNPN and CDR2 SVGIG (reference sequence). Unmatched junction bases numbered 10, after V lost 2 bases and J lost 6 bases. CDR3 length: 15 amino acids. DNA for the CDR3: TGTGCCTGGAGTTTCAATTGGGAGGGCGTCAATGAGCAGTTCTTC. It is translated as CAWSFNWEGVNEQFF.

The chain joins TRBV27 to TRBJ2-3; D unresolved. The V end lost 5 bases, the J end lost 2 bases, and 14 bases lay between the germline ends. Germline CDR1 is MNHEY and CDR2 is SMNVEV (reference sequence). The CDR3 spans 15 residues. CDR3 in DNA: TGTGCCAGCAGTCGGTCGGCGAACCCCACAGATACGCAGTATTTT. Encoded protein: CASSRSANPTDTQYF.

This clone has more than one count but fewer than ten. The junction departs from the called germline gene at one end, perhaps through a read error. The chain is built from TRBV19 and TRBJ1-5; D unresolved. CDR3 size: 13 residues. Germline V lookup: CDR1 LNHDA, CDR2 SQIVND (reference sequence). The CDR3 spells CASSMTGNQPQHF. The DNA of the CDR3 is TGTGCCAGTAGTATGACTGGGAATCAACCCCAGCATTTT.

The CDR3 DNA follows: TGTGCCAGCAGCTACTCCCGTGGCGACTACGAGCAGTACTTC. Amino acid sequence: CASSYSRGDYEQYF. The chain links TRBV7-9 to TRBJ2-7; D is undetermined. Germline V gene sequence: CDR1 SEHNR, CDR2 FQNEAQ (reference sequence). The CDR3 is made up of 14 amino acids. With 4 bases removed from V and 3 bases from J, the gap between germline ends came to 13 bases.

The chain links TRBV10-2 to TRBJ1-1; unclear D gene. Germline V gene data show CDR1 as WSHSY and CDR2 as SAAADI. The V and J ends lost 11 bases and 8 bases respectively, with 12 bases between them. There are 10 residues in the CDR3. CDR3 coding DNA: TGCGCCCTCAAAGGTGCCGAAGCTTTCTTT. Amino acid sequence: CALKGAEAFF.

V usage is TRBV2 and J usage is TRBJ2-2, with D possibly TRBD1 on 6 matching bases. The germline V gene encodes CDR1 SNHLY and CDR2 FYNNEI. The CDR3 has 16 residues. Trimming removed 1 base from V and 1 base from J, with 10 bases in between. CDR3 amino acids: CASSEVGHMNTGELFF. The CDR3 nucleotides are TGTGCCAGCAGTGAAGTGGGACATATGAACACCGGGGAGCTGTTTTTT.

The chain is built from TRBV6-1 and TRBJ1-2; D is perhaps TRBD1 (5 bases). CDR3 length equals 15 residues. The V end lost 2 bases, the J end lost 4 bases, and 14 bases lay between the germline ends. Germline values: CDR1 MNHNS, CDR2 SASEGT. DNA for the CDR3: TGTGCCAGCAGTGAATTTTTGGGCAGGGCCTATGGCTACACCTTC. Protein sequence: CASSEFLGRAYGYTF.

This clone was counted a few times. V gene TRBV5-1 combines with J gene TRBJ2-2, with D possibly matching TRBD2 (6 bases). The CDR3 loop spans 15 amino acids. CDR1 is SGHRS, CDR2 YFSETQ, per germline. Trimming cost V 2 bases and J 6 bases, with 14 bases left between them. In DNA form, the CDR3 reads TGCGCCAGCAGCTTCGGGGGTCTAGGTGCCGGGGAGCTGTTTTTT. Protein sequence: CASSFGGLGAGELFF.

V and J are TRBV5-1 and TRBJ1-1, with 8 nucleotides matching TRBD1. This CDR3 spans 13 amino acids. Germline trimming cut 1 base from V and 7 bases from J; bases unmatched to any gene: 3. Looked up from germline, CDR1 is SGHRS and CDR2 is YFSETQ. The CDR3 region is CASSLQGAGEAFF. CDR3 nucleotides: TGCGCCAGCAGCTTGCAGGGGGCAGGTGAAGCTTTCTTT.

The chain combines TRBV5-4 with TRBJ1-4; TRBD1 matches 8 bases. V lost 2 bases to trimming and J lost 3 bases; unmatched junction nucleotides: 0. The CDR3 loop spans 14 amino acids. Germline V CDR1 and CDR2: SGHNT, YYREEE (reference sequence). The DNA of the CDR3 is TGTGCCAGCAGCTTACAGGGGGCTAATGAAAAACTGTTTTTT. Protein: CASSLQGANEKLFF.

This clone has more than one count but fewer than ten. The V and J genes are TRBV25-1 and TRBJ2-7; 12 positions match TRBD1. V lost 8 bases and J lost 5; bases outside the gene matches: 7. This CDR3 has 14 residues. CDR1 is MGHDK, CDR2 SYGVNS, per germline. The CDR3 DNA follows: TGTGCCAGCGGCCTCGGGACAGGGGGCGACGAGCAGTACTTC. Translated, it gives CASGLGTGGDEQYF.